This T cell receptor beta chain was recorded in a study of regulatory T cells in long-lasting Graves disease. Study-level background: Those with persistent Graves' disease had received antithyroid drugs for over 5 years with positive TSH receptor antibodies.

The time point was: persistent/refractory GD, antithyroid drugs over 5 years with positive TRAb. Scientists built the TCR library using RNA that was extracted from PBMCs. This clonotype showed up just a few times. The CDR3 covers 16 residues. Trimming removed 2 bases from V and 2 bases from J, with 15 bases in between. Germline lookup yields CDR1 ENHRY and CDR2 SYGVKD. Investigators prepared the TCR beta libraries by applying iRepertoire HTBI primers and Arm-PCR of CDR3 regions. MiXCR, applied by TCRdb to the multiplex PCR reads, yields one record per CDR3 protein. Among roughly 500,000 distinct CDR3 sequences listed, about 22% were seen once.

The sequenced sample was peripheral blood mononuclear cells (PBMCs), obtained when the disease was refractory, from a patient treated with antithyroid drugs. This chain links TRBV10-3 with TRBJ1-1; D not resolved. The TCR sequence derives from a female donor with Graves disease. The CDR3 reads CAISERITDGNTEAFF. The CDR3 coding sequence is TGTGCCATCAGTGAGCGGATTACGGACGGAAACACTGAAGCTTTCTTT.